The 8 T cell receptor beta chains listed next were all sequenced from one sample in a study of T-cell memory formation after mild COVID-19. TCRdb analysed the 5' RACE reads with MiXCR anew, one entry per CDR3 protein. Among 550,000 to 600,000 distinct CDR3 sequences listed, roughly 21% were seen once. Sequenced sample: PBMCs or a T cell subset sorted from them (not recorded which). All receptors derive from an adult woman who had mild COVID-19 (a few samples of this study predate the infection). Cell type and time point are not known.

The chain carries TRBV7-9 and TRBJ2-3; a weak D match, TRBD2 (5 bases). Germline lookup yields CDR1 SEHNR and CDR2 FQNEAQ (reference sequence). Trimming took off 5 bases at V and 6 bases at J, with 15 bases between the two ends. The CDR3 is 14 residues long. The CDR3 DNA reads as TGTGCCAGCAGCCCGAGGGCCGAAATGGATACGCAGTATTTT. This sequence encodes CASSPRAEMDTQYF.

In this sample, this clonotype turned up many times. CDR3: CASSQVKDTFSEQYF. The CDR3 DNA sequence: TGTGCCAGCAGCCAAGTTAAGGACACCTTCTCCGAGCAGTACTTC. V gene TRBV3-1 combines with J gene TRBJ2-7, with a possible D match to TRBD1 (5 bases). The CDR3 is made up of 15 amino acids. CDR1 and CDR2 (germline): LGHDT, YNNKEL (reference sequence). The V and J ends lost 1 base and 6 bases respectively, with 16 bases between them.

The chain links TRBV24-1 to TRBJ2-3, with D hard to call. Germline assignment: CDR1 KGHDR and CDR2 SFDVKD. The CDR3 totals 13 residues. V was shortened by 2 bases and J by 5 bases, with 7 bases between the two germline ends. DNA for the CDR3: TGTGCCACCAGTGATTCCGGCTTAGATACGCAGTATTTT. Protein product: CATSDSGLDTQYF.

This clonotype was seen a few times. The chain couples TRBV4-2 to TRBJ1-2; 7 bases match TRBD1. The length of the CDR3 is 16 residues. Trimming removed 2 bases from V and 2 bases from J; junction bases left unmatched: 8. The germline gives CDR1 LGHNA, CDR2 YNFKEQ. The CDR3, as DNA: TGTGCCAGCAGCCAACCGGGGGCAGGGGGGAACTATGGCTACACCTTC. Its protein product is CASSQPGAGGNYGYTF.

The V gene is TRBV12-3 or TRBV12-4, the J gene TRBJ2-7, with D tentatively TRBD2 (5 bases). The CDR3 consists of 15 residues. Trimming left V 5 bases short and J 6 bases short, with 20 bases between. CDR3 residues: CASSASLATASEQYF. CDR3 DNA: TGTGCCAGCAGTGCATCCCTAGCCACCGCTTCCGAGCAGTACTTC.

This chain joins TRBV7-9 and TRBJ1-2; 7 bases agree with TRBD1. The CDR3 spans 13 residues. The J segment lost 8 bases and the V segment lost 0 bases, leaving 3 bases of the junction unmatched. CDR1 is SEHNR and CDR2 is FQNEAQ in the germline V gene (reference sequence). CDR3 amino acids: CASSLAQGRGYTF. The CDR3 DNA sequence: TGTGCCAGCAGCTTAGCACAGGGGCGAGGCTACACCTTC.

The sample holds a few counts of this clonotype. The chain joins TRBV7-2 to TRBJ2-1; the D gene is possibly TRBD2 (5 bases). CDR3 length equals 16 residues. V shed 1 base and J shed 1 base, with 11 bases lying between them. Germline V CDR1 and CDR2: SGHTA, FQGNSA. The CDR3 here is CASSLVGLASYNEQFF. DNA of the CDR3: TGTGCCAGCAGCTTAGTAGGTTTAGCGTCCTACAATGAGCAGTTCTTC.

The chain has TRBV5-1 and TRBJ2-7; TRBD2 aligns across 11 bases. After removal of 0 bases from V and 4 bases from J, the junction contained 0 bases not matched to a gene. Germline loops: CDR1 SGHRS, CDR2 YFSETQ. The CDR3 is 14 amino acids. The CDR3 DNA follows: TGCGCCAGCAGCTTGGCTAGCGGGAGGTACGAGCAGTACTTC. This encodes CASSLASGRYEQYF.